This T cell receptor (beta chain) appears in the sequencing data of a study of blood T cell repertoires in COVID-19. About the study: Samples taken during acute and convalescent COVID-19 were collected in the United States, Italy and Spain. The cDNA or gDNA used as material had been derived from T cells, B-cell-depleted T cells, or PBMCs.

The CDR3 spans 15 residues. CDR1 and CDR2 from the germline V gene are MNHEY and SMNVEV (reference sequence). The V gene end was trimmed by 0 bases and the J gene end by 5 bases; junction bases not matched to a gene: 4. Original processing methods: Reference gene primer amplification gave nucleated cell count estimates. Some clones are missing from TCRdb's copy, which holds only in-frame ones; the method was immunoSEQ multiplex PCR. V, J and clone size derive from that table, while D and trimming were established from the DNA sequence. Of about 120,000 clones in the sample, approximately 71% were seen once. The sample holds a few counts of this clone.

Input material: peripheral blood. The V gene is TRBV27, the J gene TRBJ2-7; 10 bases are shared with TRBD2. The receptor was isolated from a human donor in a cohort sampled during active COVID-19. The CDR3 region has the DNA TGTGCCAGCAGTTTATCCCTAGCGGGAGAAAACGAGCAGTACTTC. It is translated as CASSLSLAGENEQYF.